The 6 T cell receptor beta chains presented below share a single source sample, sequenced in a study of T cells after yellow fever vaccination. TCRdb re-derived calls from the 5' RACE reads in MiXCR, one entry per CDR3 protein. The sample comprises under 300,000 distinct CDR3 sequences, around 7% of which are singletons, and roughly 0.86% rests with the top ten. The starting material was CD4+ T cells sorted from PBMCs, obtained 15 days after the yellow fever booster vaccination. All receptors derive from a man aged 25-40 years who received the YFV17D yellow fever vaccine.

The chain recombines TRBV5-1 with TRBJ2-7; perhaps TRBD2 as D (6 bases). CDR1 and CDR2 (germline): SGHRS, YFSETQ. V lost 3 bases, J lost 0 bases, and 13 bases lay in between. The CDR3 covers 15 residues. The CDR3 reads CASSYRDGSSYEQYF. The CDR3 DNA reads TGCGCCAGCAGCTACCGGGACGGGAGCTCCTACGAGCAGTACTTC. Combining the CDR3 with reference TRBV5-1 and TRBJ2-7 gives the whole variable domain KAGVTQTPRYLIKTRGQQVTLSCSPISGHRSVSWYQQTPGQGLQFLFEYFSETQRNKGNFPGRFSGRQFSNSRSEMNVSTLELGDSALYLCASSYRDGSSYEQYFGPGTRLTVT.

This clonotype has ten or more counts. The rearrangement joins TRBV6-2 or TRBV6-3 to TRBJ2-1; the D gene is possibly TRBD2 (6 bases). Per the germline V gene, CDR1 is MNHEY and CDR2 is SVGEGT. This CDR3 is 14 amino acids long. V was cut by 4 bases and J by 10 bases, with 17 bases left in between. CDR3 protein: CASSSQLRRVEQFF. The DNA for the CDR3 is TGTGCCAGCAGTTCTCAGCTCCGGAGGGTCGAGCAGTTCTTC.

This clonotype has just a few counts. The chain joins TRBV4-3 to TRBJ1-1; D is unresolved. This CDR3 has 14 residues. Germline V gene data show CDR1 as LGHNA and CDR2 as YSLEER. V was cut by 0 bases and J by 4 bases, with 9 bases left in between. DNA for the CDR3: TGCGCCAGCAGCCAAGAGGTGGCGGGCACTGAAGCTTTCTTT. This codes for CASSQEVAGTEAFF.

This chain joins TRBV20-1 and TRBJ2-5; tentatively, D is TRBD2 (6 bases). V shed 4 bases and J shed 2 bases, with 8 bases lying between them. In germline, CDR1 is DFQATT, CDR2 SNEGSKA (reference sequence). The length of the CDR3 is 12 residues. The CDR3 reads CSATGAQETQYF. In DNA form, the CDR3 reads TGCAGTGCTACGGGAGCGCAAGAGACCCAGTACTTC.

This clonotype was recorded at least ten times. The V call is TRBV2, the J call TRBJ2-7; D remains ambiguous. The CDR3 length is 12 residues. V lost 7 bases and J lost 3, with 10 bases in between. The V gene's germline CDR1 is SNHLY and CDR2 FYNNEI. The CDR3 spells CASKGDFYEQYF. As DNA, the CDR3 is TGTGCCAGCAAAGGCGACTTCTACGAGCAGTACTTC.

This clonotype was detected many times. No DNA is shown, since the ends of the CDR3 on it are uncertain; the CDR3 is the one TCRdb lists. The chain employs TRBV5-1 and TRBJ2-3; the D segment call TRBD2 is taken from the table without a DNA check. Termini included, the CDR3 measures 18 amino acids. The germline V gene encodes CDR1 SGHRS and CDR2 YFSETQ. Here the CDR3 reads CASSSSGGRIPSTDTQYF.